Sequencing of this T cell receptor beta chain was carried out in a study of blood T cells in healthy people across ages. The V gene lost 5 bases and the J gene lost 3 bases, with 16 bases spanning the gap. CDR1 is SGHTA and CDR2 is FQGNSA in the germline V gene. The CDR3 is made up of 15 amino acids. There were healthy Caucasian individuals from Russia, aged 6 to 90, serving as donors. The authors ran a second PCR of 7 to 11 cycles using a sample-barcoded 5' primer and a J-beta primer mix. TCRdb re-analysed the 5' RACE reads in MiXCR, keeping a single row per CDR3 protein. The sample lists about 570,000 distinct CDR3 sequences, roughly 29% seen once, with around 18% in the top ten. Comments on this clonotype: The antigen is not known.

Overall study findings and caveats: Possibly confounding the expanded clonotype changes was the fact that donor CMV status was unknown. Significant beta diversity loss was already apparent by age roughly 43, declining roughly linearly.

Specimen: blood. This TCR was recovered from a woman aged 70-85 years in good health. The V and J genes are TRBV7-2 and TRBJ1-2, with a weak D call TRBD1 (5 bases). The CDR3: CASSPSQGLDYGYTF. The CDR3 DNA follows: TGTGCCAGCAGCCCCTCCCAGGGTTTAGACTATGGCTACACCTTC.